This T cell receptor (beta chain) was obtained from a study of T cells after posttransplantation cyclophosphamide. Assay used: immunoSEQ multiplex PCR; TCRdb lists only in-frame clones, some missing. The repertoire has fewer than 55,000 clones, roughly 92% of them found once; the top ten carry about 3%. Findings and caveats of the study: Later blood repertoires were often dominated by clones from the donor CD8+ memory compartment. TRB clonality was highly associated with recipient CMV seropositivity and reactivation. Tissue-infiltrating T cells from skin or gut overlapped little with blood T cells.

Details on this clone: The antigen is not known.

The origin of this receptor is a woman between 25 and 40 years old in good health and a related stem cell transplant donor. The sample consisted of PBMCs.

The CDR3 bases are TGTGCCAGCAGTCCAGGGGGCCGCGCTTACACTGAAGCTTTCTTT. Translated, it gives CASSPGGRAYTEAFF. The chain combines TRBV11-3 with TRBJ1-1; TRBD1 agrees at 8 bases. The CDR3 is 15 residues long. With 6 bases clipped from V and 3 bases from J, the junction kept 9 bases outside the gene matches. Per the germline V gene, CDR1 is SGHNT and CDR2 is YENEEA. Variable domain in full (rest from reference TRBV11-3 and TRBJ1-1): EAGVVQSPRYKIIEKKQPVAFWCNPISGHNTLYWYLQNLGQGPELLIRYENEEAVDDSQLPKDRFSAERLKGVDSTLKIQPAELGDSAVYLCASSPGGRAYTEAFFGQGTRLTVV.